The source of this T cell receptor (beta chain) is a study of T-cell reconstitution after alpha-beta-depleted transplantation in children. The study, taken as a whole, reports: Expanded graft clones numbering several hundred reportedly gave rise to alpha-beta T cells about two months after transplant. TCRbeta diversity was high at day 60 in some patients (a result of surviving recipient T cells and thymic progenitors). Newly produced T cells mostly provided counts and TCRbeta diversity after one year, as hyperexpanded clones declined.

Preparation of the TCRbeta library involved a method that used unique molecular identifiers. A single record per CDR3 protein comes from TCRdb applying MiXCR to the PCR reads. The table shows about 980,000 distinct CDR3 sequences, with 25% to 35% occurring only once. V was pared by 1 base and J by 1 base, with 23 bases between. The CDR3 is made up of 19 amino acids. CDR1 and CDR2 (germline): SGHRS, YFSETQ. A remark on this clonotype: Its target is unknown.

This sequence originates from a boy younger than two who had a stem cell transplant for SCID, so the T cells may come from the graft donor. The chain uses TRBV5-1 and TRBJ1-1, with a tentative D call TRBD1 (5 bases). The input for sequencing was PBMCs, mostly from graft donor cells, taken 360 days after TCRalphabeta/CD19-depleted stem cell transplant. CDR3 sequence reads: CASSLTVLGLGRGNTEAFF. The CDR3 coding sequence is TGCGCCAGCAGCTTGACGGTCCTGGGACTAGGGAGGGGGAACACTGAAGCTTTCTTT.